Reported below is one T cell receptor beta chain. No antigen is known for it. This sample is part of a study of pediatric ulcerative colitis. For the study at large: Ulcerative colitis patients had pancolitis or left-sided colitis, with confirming histology.

Some clones are missing from TCRdb's copy, which holds only in-frame ones; the method was immunoSEQ multiplex PCR. Of 30,000 to 45,000 clones in the sample, around four fifths were seen once. This CDR3 comprises 16 residues. The V gene end was trimmed by 2 bases and the J gene end by 2 bases; junction bases not matched to a gene: 6. Looked up from germline, CDR1 is SNHLY and CDR2 is FYNNEI. Overall study findings and caveats: Two patients' blood samples yielded substantially fewer templates. A couple of rectal CDR3 clonotypes occurred in all ulcerative colitis patients. In rectum, acute severe colitis had expanded clones and less diversity.

The origin of this receptor is a girl aged 10-17 years with moderate ulcerative colitis. The chain couples TRBV2 to TRBJ2-3; TRBD2 aligns across 8 bases. The sample taken for sequencing was blood. CDR3 in amino acids: CASSEISGMSTDTQYF. CDR3 nucleotides: TGTGCCAGCAGTGAAATTAGCGGGATGTCCACAGATACGCAGTATTTT.